This T cell receptor (beta chain) was documented in a study of glioma-infiltrating T cells after dendritic cell vaccination. CDR1 is SNHLY, CDR2 FYNNEI, per germline. The germline V and J ends were trimmed by 8 bases and 3 bases, with 14 bases remaining between them. This CDR3 is 13 amino acids long. This clone was observed a few times. No antigen is known for it. Input was around 2 ug genomic DNA, or all available if less. Data came from immunoSEQ multiplex PCR; TCRdb stores just in-frame clones and leaves some out. The sample carries 25,000 to 35,000 clones, 90% to 95% recorded once. PBMC were collected before vaccination, two weeks after the third vaccination, and at progression. Study-wide findings and caveats: Estimated pretreatment TIL content predicted outcome after dendritic cell vaccination. The cohort had few patients with full blood and tumor sets.

This TCR derives from a human donor with glioblastoma. The chain employs TRBV2 and TRBJ2-7; D is undetermined. The sequencing used blood, collected before dendritic cell vaccination. The CDR3, as DNA: TGTGCCAGCTCCCAGGTCACCGTCTACGAGCAGTACTTC. It specifies CASSQVTVYEQYF.